Included here is one TCR beta chain sequence, with context. The target antigen is unknown. Described treatment: oral pan-JAK inhibitor, 5-10 mg twice daily. Peripheral blood samples and lesional scalp punch biopsies were obtained from alopecia areata patients. Reverse transcribed after extraction, RNA yielded cDNA as the sequencing template. Sequencing used immunoSEQ multiplex PCR; TCRdb keeps in-frame clones, though not all of them. The data contain 110,000 to 150,000 clones, nearly 55% of them singletons. This sample stems from a study of CD8+ T cells in alopecia areata. General study results and limits: Throughout tofacitinib, many expanded lesional clones continued to persist in scalp and blood. Tofacitinib significantly brought down scalp clonality and expanded CD8+ clones among top 100.

CDR3 length: 14 amino acids. Germline CDR1 is MNHEY and CDR2 is SVGAGI. Unmatched junction bases numbered 6, after V lost 8 bases and J lost 3 bases. The sequenced sample was CD8+ T cells sorted from blood, obtained at week 4, from a patient treated with tofacitinib. The sequence was obtained from a human donor with alopecia areata. The rearrangement joins TRBV6-5 to TRBJ2-7; 11 bases are a match to TRBD1. The CDR3 bases are TGTGCCAGCGGTCCCGGGACAGGGGGCTACGAGCAGTACTTC. Translating it yields CASGPGTGGYEQYF.